A selection of T cell receptor beta chains follows, all from one sample in a study of glioma-infiltrating T cells after dendritic cell vaccination. Method: immunoSEQ multiplex PCR; TCRdb's copy keeps in-frame clones and lacks some. The sample has 75,000 to 100,000 clones; approximately 81% are singletons. The starting material was blood, obtained before dendritic cell vaccination. The receptors derive from a human donor with glioblastoma. Each CDR3 is given with its conserved first and last residue. D genes are given only for firm matches. Rows give clone size only sometimes, using once, few, many, or a class for an expanded clone.

v_call: TRBV4-1
j_call: TRBJ2-1
d_call: NA
clone_size: NA
cdr3_length: 14
cdr3_aa: CASSPEVTYNEQFF
cdr3_nt: TGCGCCAGCAGCCCCGAGGTAACCTACAATGAGCAGTTCTTC

v_call: TRBV23-1
j_call: TRBJ1-5
d_call: TRBD1
clone_size: NA
cdr3_length: 16
cdr3_aa: CASRAMKGAGNQPQHF
cdr3_nt: TGCGCCAGCAGGGCAATGAAGGGGGCTGGCAATCAGCCCCAGCATTTT

v_call: TRBV7-2
j_call: TRBJ2-7
d_call: TRBD2
clone_size: NA
cdr3_length: 15
cdr3_aa: CASSPRGAIVYEQYF
cdr3_nt: TGTGCCAGCAGCCCGCGGGGGGCAATTGTCTACGAGCAGTACTTC

v_call: TRBV6-1
j_call: TRBJ1-1
d_call: NA
clone_size: NA
cdr3_length: 14
cdr3_aa: CASRMLKGGTEAFF
cdr3_nt: TGTGCCAGCAGGATGTTGAAAGGGGGCACTGAAGCTTTCTTT

v_call: TRBV7-9
j_call: TRBJ1-1
d_call: TRBD1
clone_size: NA
cdr3_length: 14
cdr3_aa: CASAGQGVSTEAFF
cdr3_nt: TGTGCCAGCGCCGGACAGGGGGTGAGCACTGAAGCTTTCTTT

v_call: TRBV19
j_call: TRBJ1-1
d_call: NA
clone_size: NA
cdr3_length: 18
cdr3_aa: CASSIEGPRAKSNTEAFF
cdr3_nt: TGTGCCAGTAGTATCGAAGGCCCGAGGGCCAAATCGAACACTGAAGCTTTCTTT

v_call: TRBV2
j_call: TRBJ2-1
d_call: NA
clone_size: NA
cdr3_length: 13
cdr3_aa: CASEGYFNNEQFF
cdr3_nt: TGTGCCAGCGAGGGTTACTTCAACAATGAGCAGTTCTTC

v_call: TRBV5-1
j_call: TRBJ2-6
d_call: TRBD2
clone_size: NA
cdr3_length: 18
cdr3_aa: CASSWVAGFSSGANVLTF
cdr3_nt: TGCGCCAGCAGCTGGGTAGCGGGGTTCTCCTCTGGGGCCAACGTCCTGACTTTC

v_call: TRBV18
j_call: TRBJ2-7
d_call: TRBD1
clone_size: once
cdr3_length: 14
cdr3_aa: CASSPGQGLAEQYF
cdr3_nt: TGTGCCAGCTCACCGGGACAGGGCCTCGCCGAGCAGTACTTC

v_call: TRBV7-9
j_call: TRBJ1-2
d_call: NA
clone_size: few
cdr3_length: 14
cdr3_aa: CASSLLISRDGYTF
cdr3_nt: TGTGCCAGCAGCTTACTTATCAGCCGGGATGGCTACACCTTC

v_call: TRBV5-1
j_call: TRBJ2-1
d_call: TRBD1
clone_size: NA
cdr3_length: 16
cdr3_aa: CASSGPTGGAANEQFF
cdr3_nt: TGCGCCAGCAGCGGTCCGACAGGGGGCGCGGCAAATGAGCAGTTCTTC

v_call: TRBV5-1
j_call: TRBJ2-5
d_call: NA
clone_size: NA
cdr3_length: 12
cdr3_aa: CASSLPPGTQYF
cdr3_nt: TGCGCCAGCAGCCTACCTCCAGGGACCCAGTACTTC

v_call: TRBV30
j_call: TRBJ1-4
d_call: NA
clone_size: NA
cdr3_length: 13
cdr3_aa: CAWSSRFNEKLFF
cdr3_nt: TGTGCCTGGAGTAGCCGATTTAATGAAAAACTGTTTTTT

v_call: TRBV2
j_call: TRBJ2-7
d_call: NA
clone_size: few
cdr3_length: 12
cdr3_aa: CAGRDNLYEQYF
cdr3_nt: TGTGCCGGCAGGGACAACCTCTACGAGCAGTACTTC

v_call: TRBV10-2
j_call: TRBJ1-3
d_call: TRBD1
clone_size: NA
cdr3_length: 15
cdr3_aa: CASSDTGVAGNTIYF
cdr3_nt: TGCGCCAGCAGTGACACAGGGGTTGCCGGAAACACCATATATTTT

v_call: TRBV7-8
j_call: TRBJ2-3
d_call: NA
clone_size: NA
cdr3_length: 14
cdr3_aa: CASSSGASSDTQYF
cdr3_nt: TGTGCCAGCAGCTCCGGAGCGAGCAGTGATACGCAGTATTTT

v_call: TRBV27
j_call: TRBJ1-4
d_call: TRBD1
clone_size: NA
cdr3_length: 14
cdr3_aa: CASRLTGDDEKLFF
cdr3_nt: TGTGCCAGCAGGCTGACAGGGGATGATGAAAAACTGTTTTTT

v_call: TRBV27
j_call: TRBJ2-5
d_call: TRBD2
clone_size: NA
cdr3_length: 15
cdr3_aa: CASSPPGLAAETQYF
cdr3_nt: TGTGCCAGCAGCCCACCGGGACTAGCAGCCGAGACCCAGTACTTC

v_call: TRBV11-2
j_call: TRBJ1-1
d_call: NA
clone_size: NA
cdr3_length: 12
cdr3_aa: CASSLPGSRAFF
cdr3_nt: TGTGCCAGCAGCCTCCCGGGGTCGCGGGCTTTCTTT

v_call: TRBV10-3
j_call: TRBJ1-2
d_call: NA
clone_size: NA
cdr3_length: 15
cdr3_aa: CAISESTGVNYGYTF
cdr3_nt: TGTGCCATCAGTGAGTCGACGGGGGTTAACTATGGCTACACCTTC

v_call: TRBV19
j_call: TRBJ2-2
d_call: NA
clone_size: few
cdr3_length: 15
cdr3_aa: CASSIGQTYTGELFF
cdr3_nt: TGTGCCAGTAGTATAGGACAGACCTACACCGGGGAGCTGTTTTTT

v_call: TRBV19
j_call: TRBJ2-5
d_call: TRBD1
clone_size: once
cdr3_length: 16
cdr3_aa: CASSIGNRGRRETQYF
cdr3_nt: TGTGCCAGTAGTATAGGTAACAGGGGGCGACGCGAGACCCAGTACTTC

v_call: TRBV19
j_call: TRBJ2-7
d_call: NA
clone_size: NA
cdr3_length: 13
cdr3_aa: CASSITRSDEQYF
cdr3_nt: TGTGCCAGTAGTATTACCAGGTCCGACGAGCAGTACTTC

v_call: TRBV2
j_call: TRBJ2-5
d_call: TRBD2
clone_size: few
cdr3_length: 15
cdr3_aa: CASSYRGRAPETQYF
cdr3_nt: TGTGCCAGCAGTTACCGCGGGAGGGCCCCTGAGACCCAGTACTTC

v_call: TRBV6-5
j_call: TRBJ2-7
d_call: NA
clone_size: NA
cdr3_length: 13
cdr3_aa: CASSRRSPYEQYF
cdr3_nt: TGTGCCAGCAGTCGACGGAGTCCCTACGAGCAGTACTTC

v_call: TRBV7-2
j_call: TRBJ1-3
d_call: TRBD1
clone_size: NA
cdr3_length: 13
cdr3_aa: CASSSRQGSTIYF
cdr3_nt: TGTGCCAGCAGCTCCCGACAGGGGAGCACCATATATTTT

v_call: TRBV19
j_call: TRBJ1-5
d_call: NA
clone_size: NA
cdr3_length: 12
cdr3_aa: CASSRQFQPQHF
cdr3_nt: TGTGCCAGTAGTCGACAGTTCCAGCCCCAGCATTTT

v_call: TRBV7-9
j_call: TRBJ2-3
d_call: NA
clone_size: once
cdr3_length: 14
cdr3_aa: CASALDTGTDTQYF
cdr3_nt: TGTGCCAGCGCCCTGGACACAGGCACAGATACGCAGTATTTT

v_call: TRBV4-2
j_call: TRBJ2-2
d_call: TRBD2
clone_size: NA
cdr3_length: 14
cdr3_aa: CASSQERGFGELFF
cdr3_nt: TGTGCCAGCAGCCAAGAGCGGGGGTTCGGGGAGCTGTTTTTT

v_call: TRBV9
j_call: TRBJ2-5
d_call: NA
clone_size: NA
cdr3_length: 15
cdr3_aa: CASSVGRVIQETQYF
cdr3_nt: TGTGCCAGCAGCGTAGGACGGGTTATACAAGAGACCCAGTACTTC

v_call: TRBV15
j_call: TRBJ2-7
d_call: TRBD1
clone_size: NA
cdr3_length: 15
cdr3_aa: CATSRGGTGSYEQYF
cdr3_nt: TGTGCCACCAGCAGAGGGGGGACAGGCTCCTACGAGCAGTACTTC

v_call: TRBV7-9
j_call: TRBJ1-4
d_call: NA
clone_size: NA
cdr3_length: 14
cdr3_aa: CASSARDSNEKLFF
cdr3_nt: TGTGCCAGCAGCGCCCGGGATTCTAATGAAAAACTGTTTTTT

v_call: TRBV7-3
j_call: TRBJ2-2
d_call: TRBD1
clone_size: NA
cdr3_length: 16
cdr3_aa: CASSLEGAALLGELFF
cdr3_nt: TGTGCCAGCAGCTTAGAGGGGGCCGCACTTTTAGGGGAGCTGTTTTTT

v_call: TRBV4-1
j_call: TRBJ2-3
d_call: TRBD2
clone_size: NA
cdr3_length: 17
cdr3_aa: CASSQDGPSGSTDTQYF
cdr3_nt: TGCGCCAGCAGCCAAGATGGTCCTAGCGGGAGCACAGATACGCAGTATTTT

v_call: TRBV4-1
j_call: TRBJ2-1
d_call: NA
clone_size: NA
cdr3_length: 14
cdr3_aa: CASSQAGTYNEQFF
cdr3_nt: TGCGCCAGCAGCCAAGCGGGGACCTACAATGAGCAGTTCTTC

v_call: TRBV4-2
j_call: TRBJ2-3
d_call: TRBD2
clone_size: NA
cdr3_length: 15
cdr3_aa: CASSPLAGGPDTQYF
cdr3_nt: TGTGCCAGCAGCCCACTAGCGGGAGGGCCAGATACGCAGTATTTT

v_call: TRBV4-1
j_call: TRBJ1-2
d_call: NA
clone_size: NA
cdr3_length: 19
cdr3_aa: CASSSRYWTGENFNYGYTF
cdr3_nt: TGCGCCAGCAGCTCCAGATACTGGACGGGAGAAAACTTCAACTATGGCTACACCTTC

v_call: TRBV11-2
j_call: TRBJ1-2
d_call: NA
clone_size: NA
cdr3_length: 14
cdr3_aa: CASSLVVGAYGYTF
cdr3_nt: TGTGCCAGCAGCTTAGTGGTAGGGGCCTATGGCTACACCTTC

v_call: TRBV21-1
j_call: TRBJ1-5
d_call: NA
clone_size: NA
cdr3_length: 19
cdr3_aa: CASSTPDRGQSTSNQPQHF
cdr3_nt: TGTGCCAGCAGCACACCGGACAGGGGCCAATCGACGAGCAATCAGCCCCAGCATTTT

v_call: TRBV18
j_call: TRBJ2-7
d_call: TRBD1
clone_size: once
cdr3_length: 15
cdr3_aa: CASSPRQGTRYEQYF
cdr3_nt: TGTGCCAGCTCACCAAGACAGGGAACCAGGTACGAGCAGTACTTC

v_call: TRBV19
j_call: TRBJ1-2
d_call: NA
clone_size: NA
cdr3_length: 18
cdr3_aa: CASSIPGRGIGNNYGYTF
cdr3_nt: TGTGCCAGTAGTATTCCGGGCAGGGGAATTGGTAACAACTATGGCTACACCTTC

v_call: TRBV2
j_call: TRBJ1-1
d_call: NA
clone_size: NA
cdr3_length: 15
cdr3_aa: CASNEQGGMNTEAFF
cdr3_nt: TGTGCCAGCAACGAACAGGGTGGAATGAACACTGAAGCTTTCTTT

v_call: TRBV19
j_call: TRBJ1-1
d_call: NA
clone_size: NA
cdr3_length: 16
cdr3_aa: CASSIGRGGPGTEAFF
cdr3_nt: TGTGCCAGTAGTATTGGCCGGGGGGGCCCGGGTACTGAAGCTTTCTTT

v_call: TRBV6-5
j_call: TRBJ2-7
d_call: TRBD2
clone_size: NA
cdr3_length: 14
cdr3_aa: CASSYLGLATEQYF
cdr3_nt: TGTGCCAGCAGTTACCTGGGACTAGCAACCGAGCAGTACTTC

v_call: TRBV27
j_call: TRBJ2-6
d_call: NA
clone_size: NA
cdr3_length: 14
cdr3_aa: CASSLLTGANVLTF
cdr3_nt: TGTGCCAGCAGTTTACTTACTGGGGCCAACGTCCTGACTTTC

v_call: TRBV5-6
j_call: TRBJ2-7
d_call: TRBD1
clone_size: NA
cdr3_length: 13
cdr3_aa: CASSRDRGYEQYF
cdr3_nt: TGTGCCAGCAGCCGGGACAGGGGTTACGAGCAGTACTTC

v_call: TRBV10-3
j_call: TRBJ2-7
d_call: TRBD2
clone_size: NA
cdr3_length: 14
cdr3_aa: CAIRWSGTTYEQYF
cdr3_nt: TGTGCCATCAGATGGAGCGGGACGACCTACGAGCAGTACTTC

v_call: TRBV7-7
j_call: TRBJ2-5
d_call: TRBD2
clone_size: NA
cdr3_length: 19
cdr3_aa: CASSLRPTSGGQPQETQYF
cdr3_nt: TGTGCTAGCAGCTTAAGGCCCACTAGCGGGGGCCAACCACAAGAGACCCAGTACTTC

v_call: TRBV28
j_call: TRBJ2-5
d_call: NA
clone_size: NA
cdr3_length: 14
cdr3_aa: CASSQYRARETQYF
cdr3_nt: TGTGCCAGCAGCCAGTACAGGGCCAGAGAGACCCAGTACTTC

v_call: TRBV7-3
j_call: TRBJ1-2
d_call: NA
clone_size: NA
cdr3_length: 17
cdr3_aa: CASSLGHDRSDDYGYTF
cdr3_nt: TGTGCCAGCAGCTTAGGCCACGACAGGAGCGATGACTATGGCTACACCTTC

v_call: TRBV30
j_call: TRBJ1-3
d_call: NA
clone_size: once
cdr3_length: 13
cdr3_aa: CAWKQGPGNTIYF
cdr3_nt: TGTGCCTGGAAACAGGGCCCTGGAAACACCATATATTTT